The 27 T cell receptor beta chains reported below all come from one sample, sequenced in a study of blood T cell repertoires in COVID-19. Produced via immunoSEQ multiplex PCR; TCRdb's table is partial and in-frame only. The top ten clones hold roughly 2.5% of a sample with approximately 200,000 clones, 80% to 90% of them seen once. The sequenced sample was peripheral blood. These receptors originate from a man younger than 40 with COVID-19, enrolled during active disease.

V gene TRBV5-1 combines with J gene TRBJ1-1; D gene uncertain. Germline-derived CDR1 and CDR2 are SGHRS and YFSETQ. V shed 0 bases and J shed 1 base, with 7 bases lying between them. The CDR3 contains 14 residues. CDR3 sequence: CASSLAPPNTEAFF. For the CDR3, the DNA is TGCGCCAGCAGCTTGGCTCCTCCGAACACTGAAGCTTTCTTT. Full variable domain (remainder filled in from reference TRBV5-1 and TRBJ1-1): KAGVTQTPRYLIKTRGQQVTLSCSPISGHRSVSWYQQTPGQGLQFLFEYFSETQRNKGNFPGRFSGRQFSNSRSEMNVSTLELGDSALYLCASSLAPPNTEAFFGQGTRLTVV.

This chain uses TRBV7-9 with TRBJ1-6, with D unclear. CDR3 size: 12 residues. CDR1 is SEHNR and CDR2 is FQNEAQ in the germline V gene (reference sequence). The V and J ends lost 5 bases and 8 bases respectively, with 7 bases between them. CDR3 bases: TGTGCCAGCAGCCAGGAGGATTCACCCCTCCACTTT. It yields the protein CASSQEDSPLHF. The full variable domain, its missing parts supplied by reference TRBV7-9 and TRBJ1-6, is DTGVSQNPRHKITKRGQNVTFRCDPISEHNRLYWYRQTLGQGPEFLTYFQNEAQLEKSRLLSDRFSAERPKGSFSTLEIQRTEQGDSAMYLCASSQEDSPLHFGNGTRLTVT.

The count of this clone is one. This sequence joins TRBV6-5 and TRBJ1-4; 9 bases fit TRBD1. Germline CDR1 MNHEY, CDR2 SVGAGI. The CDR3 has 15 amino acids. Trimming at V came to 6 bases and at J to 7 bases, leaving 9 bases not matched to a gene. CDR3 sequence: CASRLNRGRSEKLFF. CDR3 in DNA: TGTGCCAGCAGATTGAACAGGGGGCGCAGTGAAAAACTGTTTTTT.

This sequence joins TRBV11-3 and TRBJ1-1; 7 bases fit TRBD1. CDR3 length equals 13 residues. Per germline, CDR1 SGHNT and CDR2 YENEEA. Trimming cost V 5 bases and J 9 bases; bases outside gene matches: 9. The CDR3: CASSLGQSGKAFF. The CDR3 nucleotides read TGTGCCAGCAGCCTGGGACAGTCCGGTAAAGCTTTCTTT.

The chain's CDR3 is CASSLQGTGSPLHF. In DNA, the CDR3 is TGTGCCAGCAGTCTTCAGGGGACGGGGTCACCCCTCCACTTT. The chain combines TRBV6-5 with TRBJ1-6; D perhaps matches TRBD1 (6 bases). V dropped 5 bases and J dropped 10 bases, with 15 bases sitting between them. CDR1 is MNHEY, CDR2 SVGAGI, per germline. There are 14 residues in the CDR3.

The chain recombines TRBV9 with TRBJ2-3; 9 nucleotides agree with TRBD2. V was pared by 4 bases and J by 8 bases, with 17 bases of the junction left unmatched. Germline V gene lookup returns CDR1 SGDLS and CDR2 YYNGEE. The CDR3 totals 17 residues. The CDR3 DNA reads TGTGCCAGCAGCCCCCGGTCGGGCGGGGGGGCTGTGGGTACGCAGTATTTT. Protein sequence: CASSPRSGGGAVGTQYF.

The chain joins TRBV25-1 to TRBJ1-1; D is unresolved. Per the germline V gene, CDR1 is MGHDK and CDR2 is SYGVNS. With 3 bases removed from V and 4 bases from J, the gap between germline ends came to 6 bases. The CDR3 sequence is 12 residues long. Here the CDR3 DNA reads TGTGCCAGCAGTGACAGGCCCACTGAAGCTTTCTTT. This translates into CASSDRPTEAFF.

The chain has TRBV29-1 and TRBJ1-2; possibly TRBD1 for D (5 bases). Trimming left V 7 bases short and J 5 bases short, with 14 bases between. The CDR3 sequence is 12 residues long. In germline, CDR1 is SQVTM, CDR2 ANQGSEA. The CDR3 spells CSGRDGLYGYTF. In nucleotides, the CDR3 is TGCAGCGGGCGGGACGGATTATATGGCTACACCTTC.

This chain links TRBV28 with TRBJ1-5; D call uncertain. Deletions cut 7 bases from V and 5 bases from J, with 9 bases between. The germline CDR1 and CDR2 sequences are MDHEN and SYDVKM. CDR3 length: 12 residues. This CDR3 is CASTSGYQPQHF. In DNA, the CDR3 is TGTGCCAGCACGTCAGGATATCAGCCCCAGCATTTT.

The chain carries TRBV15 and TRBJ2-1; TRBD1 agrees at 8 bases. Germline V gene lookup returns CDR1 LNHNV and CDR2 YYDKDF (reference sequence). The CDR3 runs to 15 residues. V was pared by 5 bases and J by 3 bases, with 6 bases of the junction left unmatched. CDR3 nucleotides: TGTGCCACCAGCGGTCGGACAGGGAACTACAATGAGCAGTTCTTC. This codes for CATSGRTGNYNEQFF.

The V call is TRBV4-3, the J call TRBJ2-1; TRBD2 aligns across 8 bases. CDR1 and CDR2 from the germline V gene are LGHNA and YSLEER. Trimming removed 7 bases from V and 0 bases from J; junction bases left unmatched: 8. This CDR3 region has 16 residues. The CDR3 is CASTWLAGNSYNEQFF. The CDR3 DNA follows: TGCGCCAGCACCTGGCTAGCGGGCAACTCCTACAATGAGCAGTTCTTC.

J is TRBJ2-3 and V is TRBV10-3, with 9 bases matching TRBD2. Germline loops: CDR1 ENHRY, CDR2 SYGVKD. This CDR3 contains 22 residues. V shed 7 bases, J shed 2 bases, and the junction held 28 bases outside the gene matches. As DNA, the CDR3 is TGTGCCATCAATAGTAAGGGGACTAGCTCCGGCATCGGGCCTAGGTACACAGATACGCAGTATTTT. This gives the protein CAINSKGTSSGIGPRYTDTQYF.

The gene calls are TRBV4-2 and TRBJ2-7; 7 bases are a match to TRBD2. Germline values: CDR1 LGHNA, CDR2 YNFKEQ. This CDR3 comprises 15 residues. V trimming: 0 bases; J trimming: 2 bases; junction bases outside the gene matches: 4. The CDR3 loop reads CASSQESGTTYEQYF. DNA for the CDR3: TGTGCCAGCAGCCAAGAGTCCGGGACTACCTACGAGCAGTACTTC.

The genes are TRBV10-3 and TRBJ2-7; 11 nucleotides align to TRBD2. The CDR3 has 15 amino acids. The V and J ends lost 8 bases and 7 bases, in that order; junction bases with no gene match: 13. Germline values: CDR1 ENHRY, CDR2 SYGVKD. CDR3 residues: CAIGASTSGTGEQYF. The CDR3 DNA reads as TGTGCCATCGGGGCCTCGACTAGCGGGACGGGAGAGCAGTACTTC.

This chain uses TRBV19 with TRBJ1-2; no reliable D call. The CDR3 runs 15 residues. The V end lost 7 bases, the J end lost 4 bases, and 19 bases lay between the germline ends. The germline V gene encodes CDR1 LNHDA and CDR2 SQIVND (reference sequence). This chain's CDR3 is CASIEGGNSFYGYTF. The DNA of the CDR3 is TGTGCCAGTATTGAGGGTGGAAACAGTTTCTATGGCTACACCTTC.

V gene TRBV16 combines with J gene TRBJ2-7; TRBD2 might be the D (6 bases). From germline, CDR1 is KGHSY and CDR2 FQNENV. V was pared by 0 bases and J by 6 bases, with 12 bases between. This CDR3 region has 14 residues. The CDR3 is CASSQSRAGTEQYF. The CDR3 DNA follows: TGTGCCAGCAGCCAATCTCGGGCGGGGACCGAGCAGTACTTC.

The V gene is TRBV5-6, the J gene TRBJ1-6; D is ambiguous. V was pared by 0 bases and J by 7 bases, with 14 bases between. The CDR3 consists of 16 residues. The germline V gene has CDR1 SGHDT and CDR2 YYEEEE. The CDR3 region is CASSLAVQVRNSPLHF. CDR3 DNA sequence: TGTGCCAGCAGCTTGGCAGTACAAGTAAGAAATTCACCCCTCCACTTT.

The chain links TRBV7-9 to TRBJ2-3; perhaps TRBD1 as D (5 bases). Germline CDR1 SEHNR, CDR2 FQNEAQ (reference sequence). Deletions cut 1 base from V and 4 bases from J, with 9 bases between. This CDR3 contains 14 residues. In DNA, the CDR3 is TGTGCCAGCAGCTTAGTCTCAGGGCCAGATACGCAGTATTTT. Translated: CASSLVSGPDTQYF. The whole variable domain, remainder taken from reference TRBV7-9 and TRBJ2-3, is DTGVSQNPRHKITKRGQNVTFRCDPISEHNRLYWYRQTLGQGPEFLTYFQNEAQLEKSRLLSDRFSAERPKGSFSTLEIQRTEQGDSAMYLCASSLVSGPDTQYFGPGTRLTVL.

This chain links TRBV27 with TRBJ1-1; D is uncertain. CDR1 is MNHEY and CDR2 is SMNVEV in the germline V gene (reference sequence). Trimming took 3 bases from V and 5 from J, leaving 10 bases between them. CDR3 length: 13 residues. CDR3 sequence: CASSFRRKTEAFF. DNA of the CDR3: TGTGCCAGCAGTTTCAGGAGGAAGACTGAAGCTTTCTTT.

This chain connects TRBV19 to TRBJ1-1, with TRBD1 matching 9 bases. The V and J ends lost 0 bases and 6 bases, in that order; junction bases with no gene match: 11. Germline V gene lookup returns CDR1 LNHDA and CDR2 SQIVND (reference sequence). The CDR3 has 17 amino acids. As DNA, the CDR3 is TGTGCCAGTAGTATAGACTTGAGGGGGACAGGGTCCCCTGAAGCTTTCTTT. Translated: CASSIDLRGTGSPEAFF.

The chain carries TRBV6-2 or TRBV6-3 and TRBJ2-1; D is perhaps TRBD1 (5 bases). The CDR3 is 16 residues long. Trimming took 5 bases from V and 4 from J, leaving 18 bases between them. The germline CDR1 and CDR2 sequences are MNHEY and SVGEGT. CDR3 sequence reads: CASSESPDITYNEQFF. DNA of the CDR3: TGTGCCAGCAGTGAGAGCCCGGACATCACTTACAATGAGCAGTTCTTC.

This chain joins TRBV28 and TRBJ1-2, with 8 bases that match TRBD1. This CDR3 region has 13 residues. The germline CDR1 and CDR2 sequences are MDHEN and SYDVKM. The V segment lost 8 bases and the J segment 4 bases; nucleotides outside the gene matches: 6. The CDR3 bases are TGTGCCAGCCGAACCAGGGGGCTCTATGGCTACACCTTC. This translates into CASRTRGLYGYTF.

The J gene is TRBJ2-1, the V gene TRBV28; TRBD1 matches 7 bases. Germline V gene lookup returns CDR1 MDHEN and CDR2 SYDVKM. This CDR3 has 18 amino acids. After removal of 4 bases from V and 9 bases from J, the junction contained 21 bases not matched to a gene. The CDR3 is CASSSSWDSGAKVGEQFF. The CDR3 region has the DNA TGTGCCAGCAGTTCCTCCTGGGACAGTGGGGCGAAAGTAGGTGAGCAGTTCTTC.

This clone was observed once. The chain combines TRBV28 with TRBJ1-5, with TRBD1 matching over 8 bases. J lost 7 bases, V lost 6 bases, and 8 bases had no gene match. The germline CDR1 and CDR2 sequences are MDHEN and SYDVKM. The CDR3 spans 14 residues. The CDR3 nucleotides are TGTGCCAGCAGACCAGGGGGCTCGGAGCAGCCCCAGCATTTT. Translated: CASRPGGSEQPQHF.

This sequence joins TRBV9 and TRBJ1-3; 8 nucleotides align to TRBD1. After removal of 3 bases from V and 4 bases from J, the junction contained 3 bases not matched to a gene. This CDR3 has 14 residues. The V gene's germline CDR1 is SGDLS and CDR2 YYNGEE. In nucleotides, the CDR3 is TGTGCCAGCAGCGGGGGGGACAGGGGAAACACCATATATTTT. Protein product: CASSGGDRGNTIYF.

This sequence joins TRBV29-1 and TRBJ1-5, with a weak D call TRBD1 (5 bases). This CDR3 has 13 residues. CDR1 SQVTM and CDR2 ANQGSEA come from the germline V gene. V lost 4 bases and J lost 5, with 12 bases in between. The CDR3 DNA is TGCAGCGTTGCGGTAGGAGGGGATCAGCCCCAGCATTTT. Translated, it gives CSVAVGGDQPQHF.

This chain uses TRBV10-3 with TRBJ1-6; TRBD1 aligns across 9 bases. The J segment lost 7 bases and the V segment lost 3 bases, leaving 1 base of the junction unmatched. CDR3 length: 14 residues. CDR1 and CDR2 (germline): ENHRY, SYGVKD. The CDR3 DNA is TGTGCCATCAGTGAAGACAGGGGGAATTCACCCCTCCACTTT. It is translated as CAISEDRGNSPLHF.